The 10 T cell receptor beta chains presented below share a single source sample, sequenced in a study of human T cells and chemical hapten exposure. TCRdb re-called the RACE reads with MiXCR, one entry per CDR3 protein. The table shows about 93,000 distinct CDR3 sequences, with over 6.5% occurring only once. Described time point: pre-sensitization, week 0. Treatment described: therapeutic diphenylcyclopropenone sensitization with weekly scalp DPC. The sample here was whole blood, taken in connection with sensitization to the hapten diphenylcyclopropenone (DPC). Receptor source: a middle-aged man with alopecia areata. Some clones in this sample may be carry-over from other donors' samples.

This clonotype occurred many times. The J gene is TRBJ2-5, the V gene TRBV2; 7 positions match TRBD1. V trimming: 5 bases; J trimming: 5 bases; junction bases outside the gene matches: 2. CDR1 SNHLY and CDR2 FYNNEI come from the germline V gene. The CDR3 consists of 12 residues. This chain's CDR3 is CASSHRGETQYF. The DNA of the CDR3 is TGTGCCAGCAGTCACAGGGGCGAGACCCAGTACTTC.

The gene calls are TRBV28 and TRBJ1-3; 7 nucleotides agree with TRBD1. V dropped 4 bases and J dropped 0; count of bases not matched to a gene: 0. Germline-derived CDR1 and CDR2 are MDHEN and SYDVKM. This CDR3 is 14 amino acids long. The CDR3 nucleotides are TGTGCCAGCAGTTGGGACAGCTCTGGAAACACCATATATTTT. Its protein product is CASSWDSSGNTIYF.

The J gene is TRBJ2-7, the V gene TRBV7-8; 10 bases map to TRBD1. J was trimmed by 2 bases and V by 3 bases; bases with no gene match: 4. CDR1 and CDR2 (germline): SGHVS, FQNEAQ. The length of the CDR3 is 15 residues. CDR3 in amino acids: CASSFGQGVTYEQYV. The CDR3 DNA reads TGTGCCAGCAGCTTCGGACAGGGGGTAACCTACGAGCAGTACGTC.

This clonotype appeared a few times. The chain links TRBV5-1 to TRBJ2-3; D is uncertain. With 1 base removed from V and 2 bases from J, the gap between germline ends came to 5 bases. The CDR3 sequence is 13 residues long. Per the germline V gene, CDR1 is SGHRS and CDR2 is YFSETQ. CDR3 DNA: TGCGCCAGCAGCTTGCCCCCCACAGATACGCAGTATTTT. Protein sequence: CASSLPPTDTQYF.

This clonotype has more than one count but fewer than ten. The CDR3 DNA is TGCAGCGTTGAAGAAGGTCACCCGGGGAGCGCCCCTTCGGAGACCCAGTACTTC. This gives the protein CSVEEGHPGSAPSETQYF. The chain recombines TRBV29-1 with TRBJ2-5; D might be TRBD2 (5 bases). Germline V gene data show CDR1 as SQVTM and CDR2 as ANQGSEA. V lost 0 bases and J 5 bases, leaving 25 bases between the germline ends. The CDR3 sequence is 18 residues long.

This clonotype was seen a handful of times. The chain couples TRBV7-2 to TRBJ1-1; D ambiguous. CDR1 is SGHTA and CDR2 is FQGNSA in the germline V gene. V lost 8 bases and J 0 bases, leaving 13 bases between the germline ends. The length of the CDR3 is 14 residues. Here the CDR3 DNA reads TGTGCCAGCTGCAACCCCGACCTGAACACTGAAGCTTTCTTT. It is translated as CASCNPDLNTEAFF.

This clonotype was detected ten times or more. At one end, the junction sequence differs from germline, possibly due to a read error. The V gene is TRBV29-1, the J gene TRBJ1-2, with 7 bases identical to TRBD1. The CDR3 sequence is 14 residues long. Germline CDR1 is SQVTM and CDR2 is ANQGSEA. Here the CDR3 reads CSAEEQGETYGYTF. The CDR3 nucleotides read TGCAGCGCTGAAGAGCAGGGGGAAACCTATGGCTACACCTTC. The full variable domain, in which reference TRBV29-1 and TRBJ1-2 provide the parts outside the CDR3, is SAVISQKPSRDICQRGTSLTIQCQVDSQVTMMFWYRQQPGQSLTLIATANQGSEATYESGFVIDKFPISRPNLTFSTLTVSNMSPEDSSIYLCSAEEQGETYGYTFGSGTRLTVV.

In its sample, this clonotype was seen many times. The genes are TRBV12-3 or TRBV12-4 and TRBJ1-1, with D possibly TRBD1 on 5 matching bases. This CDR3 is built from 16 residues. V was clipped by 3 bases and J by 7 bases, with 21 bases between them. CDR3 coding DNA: TGTGCCAGCAGTTTTCGGGGGGGATCTGGATGGAATGAAGCTTTCTTT. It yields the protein CASSFRGGSGWNEAFF.

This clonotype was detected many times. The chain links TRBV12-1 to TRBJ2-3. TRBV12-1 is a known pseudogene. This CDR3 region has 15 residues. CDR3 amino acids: CASSFVGGCTDTQYF. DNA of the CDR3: TGTGCCAGCAGCTTTGTAGGCGGCTGCACAGATACGCAGTATTTT.

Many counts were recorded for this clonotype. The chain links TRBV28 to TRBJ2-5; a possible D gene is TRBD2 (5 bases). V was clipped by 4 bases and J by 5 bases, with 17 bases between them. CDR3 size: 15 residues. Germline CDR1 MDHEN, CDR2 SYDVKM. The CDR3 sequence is CASSSRTAPIETQYF. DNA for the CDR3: TGTGCCAGCAGTTCCCGGACTGCACCTATCGAGACCCAGTACTTC. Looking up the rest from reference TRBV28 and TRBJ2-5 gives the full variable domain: DVKVTQSSRYLVKRTGEKVFLECVQDMDHENMFWYRQDPGLGLRLIYFSYDVKMKEKGDIPEGYSVSREKKERFSLILESASTNQTSMYLCASSSRTAPIETQYFGPGTRLLVL.